These T cell receptor beta chains were read from a single sample in a study of CD4 T cells in relation to SARS-CoV-2 and coronaviruses. The repertoire was sequenced with immunoSEQ multiplex PCR; TCRdb's copy has only in-frame clones and lacks some. The sample contains about 38,000 clones, 60% to 80% of which appear only once. Their specific antigens are unknown. Sequences were obtained from memory CD4+ T cells from PBMCs, cultured in vitro. These receptors came from an adult with COVID-19. The CDR3 runs from the conserved cysteine through the conserved F or W. Fields, in order: D gene, V gene, CDR3 length, clone size, J gene, CDR3 protein, CDR3 DNA. The D gene is left open where the match is weak. The size of a clone is reported for some rows only, either as once, few or many, or as a class for expanded clones.

D: TRBD1; V: TRBV27; length: 14; size: NA; J: TRBJ1-5; CDR3: CASSTNQGGQPQHF; DNA: TGTGCCAGCAGCACAAATCAGGGGGGTCAGCCCCAGCATTTT
D: TRBD2; V: TRBV18; length: 16; size: NA; J: TRBJ2-3; CDR3: CASSPPSGMYTDTQYF; DNA: TGTGCCAGCTCACCACCCAGCGGGATGTATACAGATACGCAGTATTTT
D: TRBD2; V: TRBV27; length: 17; size: NA; J: TRBJ2-2; CDR3: CASSLSILAGDTGELFF; DNA: TGTGCCAGCAGTTTATCGATCCTAGCGGGGGACACCGGGGAGCTGTTTTTT
D: TRBD1; V: TRBV5-4; length: 14; size: NA; J: TRBJ2-5; CDR3: CASSSQGARETQYF; DNA: TGTGCCAGCAGTTCGCAGGGGGCACGGGAGACCCAGTACTTC
D: NA; V: TRBV10-3; length: 15; size: NA; J: TRBJ2-1; CDR3: CAISDRSANTGEQFF; DNA: TGTGCCATCAGTGACCGAAGCGCCAACACGGGTGAGCAGTTCTTC
D: TRBD2; V: TRBV19; length: 19; size: NA; J: TRBJ2-1; CDR3: CASSIGWAGGPGKDNEQFF; DNA: TGTGCCAGTAGTATAGGGTGGGCGGGAGGGCCGGGTAAGGACAATGAGCAGTTCTTC
D: NA; V: TRBV10-3; length: 12; size: NA; J: TRBJ2-1; CDR3: CANGRTVDEQFF; DNA: TGTGCCAACGGCCGGACAGTTGATGAGCAGTTCTTC
D: NA; V: TRBV18; length: 14; size: NA; J: TRBJ2-2; CDR3: CASSPRQNTGELFF; DNA: TGTGCCAGCTCACCAAGACAGAACACCGGGGAGCTGTTTTTT
D: NA; V: TRBV18; length: 14; size: NA; J: TRBJ2-5; CDR3: CASSPLHPAETQYF; DNA: TGTGCCAGCTCACCTCTACATCCAGCGGAGACCCAGTACTTC
D: TRBD1; V: TRBV6-6; length: 15; size: NA; J: TRBJ2-3; CDR3: CASSGFDRGGNTQYF; DNA: TGTGCCAGCAGTGGGTTCGACAGGGGGGGTAATACGCAGTATTTT
D: NA; V: TRBV27; length: 14; size: NA; J: TRBJ1-1; CDR3: CASSLNRLSTEAFF; DNA: TGTGCCAGCAGTTTAAATAGGCTTTCGACTGAAGCTTTCTTT
D: TRBD1; V: TRBV9; length: 15; size: NA; J: TRBJ1-4; CDR3: CASSAPGQGIEKLFF; DNA: TGTGCCAGCAGCGCGCCGGGACAGGGGATTGAAAAACTGTTTTTT
D: NA; V: TRBV5-1; length: 13; size: NA; J: TRBJ2-1; CDR3: CASSYPGVNQQFF; DNA: TGCGCCAGCAGCTATCCGGGGGTAAATCAGCAGTTCTTC
D: TRBD2; V: TRBV5-1; length: 15; size: NA; J: TRBJ2-7; CDR3: CASSLPEKGGYEQYF; DNA: TGCGCCAGCAGCTTGCCGGAAAAGGGAGGGTACGAGCAGTACTTC
D: NA; V: TRBV11-3; length: 13; size: NA; J: TRBJ1-1; CDR3: CASSLNQNTEAFF; DNA: TGTGCCAGCAGCTTAAATCAAAACACTGAAGCTTTCTTT
D: NA; V: TRBV19; length: 16; size: NA; J: TRBJ1-3; CDR3: CASSSRGDLSGNTIYF; DNA: TGTGCCAGTAGTAGTCGCGGGGACCTCTCTGGAAACACCATATATTTT
D: NA; V: TRBV19; length: 15; size: NA; J: TRBJ2-1; CDR3: CASSISGGIYNEQFF; DNA: TGTGCCAGTAGTATATCGGGCGGGATCTACAATGAGCAGTTCTTC
D: TRBD1; V: TRBV3-1/TRBV3-2; length: 19; size: NA; J: TRBJ2-6; CDR3: CASSQDFGTGPSGANVLTF; DNA: TGTGCCAGCAGCCAAGATTTTGGGACAGGCCCCTCTGGGGCCAACGTCCTGACTTTC
D: TRBD2; V: TRBV14; length: 17; size: NA; J: TRBJ2-2; CDR3: CASSQAPTSGGTGELFF; DNA: TGTGCCAGCAGCCAGGCACCGACTAGCGGTGGGACCGGGGAGCTGTTTTTT
D: NA; V: TRBV28; length: 12; size: few; J: TRBJ2-3; CDR3: CASSFEGDTQYF; DNA: TGTGCCAGCAGTTTTGAGGGAGATACGCAGTATTTT
D: NA; V: TRBV6-5; length: 14; size: once; J: TRBJ2-7; CDR3: CASSYSTSIYEQYF; DNA: TGTGCCAGCAGTTACTCAACTAGTATCTACGAGCAGTACTTC
D: TRBD2; V: TRBV9; length: 19; size: NA; J: TRBJ2-7; CDR3: CASSVSLAGGGFGSYEQYF; DNA: TGTGCCAGCAGCGTATCCCTAGCGGGAGGAGGCTTCGGGTCCTACGAGCAGTACTTC
D: NA; V: TRBV7-9; length: 12; size: once; J: TRBJ1-2; CDR3: CASSVGLYGYTF; DNA: TGTGCCAGCAGTGTGGGGCTCTATGGCTACACCTTC
D: NA; V: TRBV19; length: 18; size: few; J: TRBJ1-5; CDR3: CASSMWHGDTLSNQPQHF; DNA: TGTGCCAGTAGTATGTGGCACGGTGATACCCTTAGCAATCAGCCCCAGCATTTT
D: NA; V: TRBV3-1/TRBV3-2; length: 13; size: NA; J: TRBJ2-7; CDR3: CASSRGHTYEQYF; DNA: TGTGCCAGCAGCCGGGGACACACCTACGAGCAGTACTTC
D: NA; V: TRBV6-5; length: 12; size: once; J: TRBJ1-3; CDR3: CASSSPGNTIYF; DNA: TGTGCCAGCAGTAGTCCTGGAAACACCATATATTTT
D: TRBD2; V: TRBV7-2; length: 15; size: NA; J: TRBJ2-1; CDR3: CASSQISGNYNEQFF; DNA: TGTGCCAGCAGTCAAATTAGCGGGAACTACAATGAGCAGTTCTTC
D: NA; V: TRBV27; length: 11; size: NA; J: TRBJ2-7; CDR3: CASSNAYEQYF; DNA: TGTGCCAGCTCAAACGCCTACGAGCAGTACTTC
D: TRBD2; V: TRBV2; length: 16; size: NA; J: TRBJ2-3; CDR3: CASRREGLGSTDTQYF; DNA: TGTGCCAGCAGGCGGGAGGGCCTTGGCAGTACAGATACGCAGTATTTT
D: NA; V: TRBV6-5; length: 12; size: NA; J: TRBJ2-2; CDR3: CASSPTAGELFF; DNA: TGTGCCAGCAGTCCTACAGCCGGGGAGCTGTTTTTT
D: NA; V: TRBV9; length: 17; size: NA; J: TRBJ2-6; CDR3: CASSASGRTSGANVLTF; DNA: TGTGCCAGCAGCGCTTCGGGACGGACCTCTGGGGCCAACGTCCTGACTTTC
D: TRBD2; V: TRBV7-9; length: 16; size: NA; J: TRBJ2-1; CDR3: CASSRHGLAGDNEQFF; DNA: TGTGCCAGCAGCCGACATGGACTAGCGGGAGACAATGAGCAGTTCTTC
D: TRBD2; V: TRBV10-3; length: 15; size: NA; J: TRBJ2-3; CDR3: CAISDVASGSDTQYF; DNA: TGTGCCATCAGTGATGTCGCTAGCGGGAGTGATACGCAGTATTTT
D: NA; V: TRBV7-9; length: 13; size: few; J: TRBJ1-5; CDR3: CASSRSSGQPQHF; DNA: TGTGCCAGCAGCCGCTCGTCTGGACAGCCCCAGCATTTT
D: NA; V: TRBV6-1; length: 12; size: NA; J: TRBJ2-3; CDR3: CASSEAGDTQYF; DNA: TGTGCCAGCAGTGAAGCGGGAGATACGCAGTATTTT
D: TRBD2; V: TRBV7-2; length: 15; size: NA; J: TRBJ2-7; CDR3: CASSLSSGSRYEQYF; DNA: TGTGCCAGCAGCTTATCTAGCGGGAGCAGGTACGAGCAGTACTTC
D: NA; V: TRBV7-9; length: 18; size: NA; J: TRBJ2-7; CDR3: CASSLASRYEDFSYEQYF; DNA: TGTGCCAGCAGCTTAGCATCGCGGTATGAGGACTTTTCCTACGAGCAGTACTTC
D: TRBD2; V: TRBV15; length: 14; size: NA; J: TRBJ2-1; CDR3: CATSIGLAPSGQFF; DNA: TGTGCCACCAGCATAGGACTAGCGCCTAGCGGGCAGTTCTTC
D: TRBD1; V: TRBV20-1; length: 15; size: NA; J: TRBJ2-5; CDR3: CSASPADRGQETQYF; DNA: TGCAGTGCTAGTCCCGCGGACAGGGGACAAGAGACCCAGTACTTC
D: NA; V: TRBV12-3/TRBV12-4; length: 11; size: NA; J: TRBJ2-7; CDR3: CASTLGLQQYF; DNA: TGTGCCAGCACCCTGGGACTTCAGCAGTACTTC
D: TRBD2; V: TRBV7-8; length: 16; size: NA; J: TRBJ2-2; CDR3: CASSTLSGTNTGELFF; DNA: TGTGCCAGCAGCACCCTTAGCGGGACCAACACCGGGGAGCTGTTTTTT
D: NA; V: TRBV24-1; length: 18; size: NA; J: TRBJ2-1; CDR3: CATSDRAIGLLNYNEQFF; DNA: TGTGCCACCAGTGATCGGGCTATCGGACTACTTAACTACAATGAGCAGTTCTTC
D: NA; V: TRBV14; length: 13; size: NA; J: TRBJ2-1; CDR3: CASSQTGVGEQFF; DNA: TGTGCCAGCAGCCAAACCGGGGTTGGCGAGCAGTTCTTC
D: NA; V: TRBV28; length: 14; size: NA; J: TRBJ2-1; CDR3: CASNTQTRGNEQFF; DNA: TGTGCCAGCAATACCCAGACCAGGGGCAATGAGCAGTTCTTC
D: NA; V: TRBV11-3; length: 11; size: NA; J: TRBJ2-3; CDR3: CASSLGDTQYF; DNA: TGTGCCAGCAGCTTAGGAGATACGCAGTATTTT
D: NA; V: TRBV3-1/TRBV3-2; length: 12; size: few; J: TRBJ2-2; CDR3: CASSHGAGELFF; DNA: TGTGCCAGCAGCCACGGGGCCGGGGAGCTGTTTTTT
D: NA; V: TRBV6-4; length: 13; size: NA; J: TRBJ2-2; CDR3: CASSDVSTGELFF; DNA: TGTGCCAGCAGTGACGTTTCCACCGGGGAGCTGTTTTTT
D: TRBD2; V: TRBV10-3; length: 16; size: NA; J: TRBJ2-7; CDR3: CAISLAGGQGSYEQYF; DNA: TGTGCCATCAGCCTAGCGGGAGGGCAGGGGTCGTACGAGCAGTACTTC
D: NA; V: TRBV5-6; length: 15; size: NA; J: TRBJ2-1; CDR3: CASSLGGYSYNEQFF; DNA: TGTGCCAGCAGCCTCGGGGGTTATTCCTACAATGAGCAGTTCTTC
D: NA; V: TRBV11-2; length: 14; size: NA; J: TRBJ2-7; CDR3: CASRLGGLLNEQYF; DNA: TGTGCCAGCAGACTAGGGGGGTTGCTCAACGAGCAGTACTTC
D: TRBD1; V: TRBV6-2/TRBV6-3; length: 14; size: NA; J: TRBJ2-5; CDR3: CASSYIVGGQTQYF; DNA: TGTGCCAGCAGTTACATAGTAGGGGGCCAGACCCAGTACTTC
D: TRBD2; V: TRBV7-9; length: 17; size: NA; J: TRBJ2-3; CDR3: CASSYIPSGSETDTQYF; DNA: TGTGCCAGCAGCTACATCCCTAGCGGGAGTGAGACAGATACGCAGTATTTT
D: NA; V: TRBV6-5; length: 13; size: NA; J: TRBJ2-7; CDR3: CASSKGPAYEQYF; DNA: TGTGCCAGCAGCAAAGGACCCGCCTACGAGCAGTACTTC